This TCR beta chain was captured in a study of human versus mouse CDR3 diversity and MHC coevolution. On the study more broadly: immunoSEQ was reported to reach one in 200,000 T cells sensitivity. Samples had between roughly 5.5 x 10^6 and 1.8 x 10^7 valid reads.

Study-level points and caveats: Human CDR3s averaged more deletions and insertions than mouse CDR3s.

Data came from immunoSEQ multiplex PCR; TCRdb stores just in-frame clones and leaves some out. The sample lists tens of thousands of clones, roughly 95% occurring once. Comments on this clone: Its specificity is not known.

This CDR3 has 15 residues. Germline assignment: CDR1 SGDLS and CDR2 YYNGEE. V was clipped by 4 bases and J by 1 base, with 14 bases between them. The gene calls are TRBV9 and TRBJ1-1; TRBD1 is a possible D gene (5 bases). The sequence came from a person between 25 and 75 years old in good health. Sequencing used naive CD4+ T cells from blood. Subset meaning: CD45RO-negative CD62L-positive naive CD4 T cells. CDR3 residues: CASSPRVGENTEAFF. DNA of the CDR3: TGTGCCAGCAGCCCTAGGGTAGGGGAGAACACTGAAGCTTTCTTT.